The present T cell receptor (beta chain) was sequenced within a study of blood T cell repertoires in COVID-19. About the study: From the United States, Italy and Spain came samples of acute and convalescent COVID-19. Sample material is recorded as cDNA or gDNA derived from T cells, B-cell-depleted T cells, or PBMCs.

V shed 5 bases and J shed 3 bases, with 8 bases lying between them. CDR3 size: 13 residues. Germline V lookup: CDR1 LNHDA, CDR2 SQIVND (reference sequence). Per the original methods: Amplifying reference gene primers gave estimates of nucleated cell counts. Only in-frame clones appear in the TCRdb table, and some are missing; sequencing was by immunoSEQ multiplex PCR. V, J and clone size are taken as reported in that table, and D and trimming were inferred from the DNA itself. The data hold tens of thousands of clones, with roughly 85% observed a single time. This clone was found a few times. Source material: peripheral blood. The rearrangement joins TRBV19 to TRBJ2-1, with a tentative D call TRBD2 (5 bases). This TCR derives from a human donor in a cohort sampled during active or convalescent COVID-19. The CDR3 coding sequence is TGTGCCAGTAGTTTCCGGGACTACAATGAGCAGTTCTTC. Protein product: CASSFRDYNEQFF. Full variable domain (missing parts from reference TRBV19 and TRBJ2-1): DGGITQSPKYLFRKEGQNVTLSCEQNLNHDAMYWYRQDPGQGLRLIYYSQIVNDFQKGDIAEGYSVSREKKESFPLTVTSAQKNPTAFYLCASSFRDYNEQFFGPGTRLTVL.